Shown below are 8 T cell receptor beta chains from a single sample sequenced in a study of cytomegalovirus exposure and HLA in healthy donors. Generated by immunoSEQ multiplex PCR, the TCRdb table keeps only in-frame clones and is missing some. The sample holds about 330,000 clones; roughly 85% are singletons and the top ten take over 0.8%. Sequencing was carried out using PBMCs. Receptors were obtained from a woman younger than 30 in good health and CMV-seronegative.

This sequence joins TRBV27 and TRBJ1-2, with TRBD1 identical over 9 bases. CDR1 is MNHEY and CDR2 is SMNVEV in the germline V gene (reference sequence). This CDR3 comprises 15 residues. Trimming at V came to 5 bases and at J to 7 bases, leaving 11 bases not matched to a gene. CDR3 DNA: TGTGCCAGCAGTCCCGGGACAGGGACTGTGGGTGGCTACACCTTC. Protein: CASSPGTGTVGGYTF.

V usage is TRBV11-2 and J usage is TRBJ2-3; 11 bases line up with TRBD2. The V gene's germline CDR1 is SGHAT and CDR2 FQNNGV. The CDR3 contains 15 residues. Trimming cost V 5 bases and J 5 bases; bases outside gene matches: 6. The CDR3 DNA reads TGTGCCAGCAGCCCTTCCGGGACTAGCGGAGATACGCAGTATTTT. It specifies CASSPSGTSGDTQYF.

This clone was observed a few times. The genes are TRBV6-5 and TRBJ2-6; D perhaps matches TRBD1 (5 bases). The CDR3 contains 15 residues. CDR1 and CDR2 from the germline V gene are MNHEY and SVGAGI. V lost 5 bases and J 1 base, leaving 9 bases between the germline ends. The DNA of the CDR3 is TGTGCCAGCAGTCTACAGGTGTCTGGGGCCAACGTCCTGACTTTC. Encoded protein: CASSLQVSGANVLTF.

This clone was detected only once. This chain connects TRBV27 to TRBJ1-2, with TRBD1 matching 9 bases. The CDR3 is made up of 18 amino acids. Germline V gives CDR1 MNHEY, CDR2 SMNVEV (reference sequence). Trimming removed 6 bases from V and 6 bases from J; junction bases left unmatched: 20. The CDR3 loop reads CASRPPLKPGQGIHGYTF. The CDR3 DNA follows: TGTGCCAGCAGACCTCCTCTAAAACCGGGACAGGGCATCCATGGCTACACCTTC.

A single count supports this clone. J is TRBJ2-2 and V is TRBV15; TRBD2 matches at 10 bases. Germline values: CDR1 LNHNV, CDR2 YYDKDF (reference sequence). The length of the CDR3 is 18 residues. The trim removed 1 base at V and 7 bases at J, leaving 12 bases unmatched. CDR3 region: CATSRGTSLAGDGGELFF. CDR3 bases: TGTGCCACCAGCAGAGGGACGTCCCTAGCGGGAGACGGCGGGGAGCTGTTTTTT.

V is TRBV2 and J is TRBJ1-1; no definite D call. Trimming cost V 4 bases and J 1 base, with 7 bases left between them. CDR1 is SNHLY, CDR2 FYNNEI, per germline. The CDR3 is 13 residues long. This chain's CDR3 is CASSVRENTEAFF. DNA of the CDR3: TGTGCCAGCAGTGTAAGAGAGAACACTGAAGCTTTCTTT.

This chain uses TRBV6-4 with TRBJ2-7; D is undetermined. Germline V lookup: CDR1 MRHNA, CDR2 SNTAGT. Trimming shortened V by 0 bases and J by 2 bases, and 11 bases separated the two germline ends. The CDR3 contains 15 residues. CDR3 protein: CASSDSGERTYEQYF. CDR3 nucleotides: TGTGCCAGCAGTGACTCGGGTGAGCGAACCTACGAGCAGTACTTC.

In this sample, this clone turned up a few times. The chain links TRBV5-7 to TRBJ2-6; D is possibly TRBD1 (6 bases). TRBV5-7 is an ORF; its function is uncertain. The CDR3 runs 17 residues. The V end lost 3 bases, the J end lost 0 bases, and 13 bases lay between the germline ends. CDR3 DNA sequence: TGTGCCAGCAGCTCCGGGACACAATACTCTGGGGCCAACGTCCTGACTTTC. It encodes CASSSGTQYSGANVLTF.